This TCR beta chain was obtained from a study of blood T cells in healthy people across ages. Findings and caveats of the study: More naive CD4+ cells and higher diversity marked long-lived donors relative to aged donors.

A few counts support this clonotype. As yet, its antigen is unknown. PCR was performed a second time for about 7 to 12 cycles using a sample-barcoded 5' primer and a J-beta primer mix. Each TCR beta cDNA got a 12-nucleotide random molecular identifier. In TCRdb, the 5' RACE reads were re-called with MiXCR into one record per CDR3 protein. Altogether roughly 1.9 million distinct CDR3 sequences are present, 30% to 40% being singletons, with the ten largest covering roughly 23%. Germline V gene data show CDR1 as SEHNR and CDR2 as FQNEAQ (reference sequence). The CDR3 has 15 residues. The germline V and J ends were trimmed by 1 base and 3 bases, with 12 bases remaining between them. Donors gave roughly 10 milliliters of peripheral blood apiece.

The sequenced sample was blood. The receptor was isolated from a human donor in good health. V gene TRBV7-9 combines with J gene TRBJ2-5; D remains ambiguous. The CDR3 DNA follows: TGTGCCAGCAGCTTAGTCGGTCGTGAAAAAGAGACCCAGTACTTC. It encodes CASSLVGREKETQYF. Complete variable domain (other parts from reference TRBV7-9 and TRBJ2-5): DTGVSQNPRHKITKRGQNVTFRCDPISEHNRLYWYRQTLGQGPEFLTYFQNEAQLEKSRLLSDRFSAERPKGSFSTLEIQRTEQGDSAMYLCASSLVGREKETQYFGPGTRLLVL.